This T cell receptor (beta chain) was captured by sequencing in a study of T cell responses to AZD1222 COVID-19 vaccine listed by TCRdb under 2021. Looking at the study overall: AZD1222 recipients whose second dose came at about 4 weeks and those whose second dose came at about 12 weeks were combined into one group, since spike-specific TCR depth and breadth did not differ between the two schedules. Trial participants were enrolled by age into subgroups of 18-55, 56-69 and 70-plus years, and roughly 150, 30 and 60 TCR-sequenced participants, respectively, were included in these subgroups. TCR sequencing covered over 230 trial participants: around 210 given two doses of AZD1222 and 26 given two doses of MenACWY control vaccine.

The CDR3 regions of human TCRbeta chains were analyzed by immunosequencing. The study's processing was this. Repertoire TCRs were checked for matches against a reference library of SARS-CoV-2-specific TCRs that had been generated using the MIRA antigen-specificity platform. Breadth was defined as the fraction of unique TCRs that were SARS-CoV-2-associated, and depth was defined as the fraction of total T cells that were SARS-CoV-2-associated. Using the MIRA data, every spike-specific TCR was mapped to the spike region that the TCR reacted to and assigned to either a CD4 or a CD8 class. Log10-transformed breadth and depth values were compared by one-way ANOVA with Sidak's multiple comparisons tests. Sourced from immuneACCESS, this table was stored by TCRdb with only in-frame sequences that have V and J called. A share of the clones is absent; for the studies checked, an unresolved V gene accounts for under half, and the remainder has no known explanation. For V, J and clone size, that table is used; D and trimming come from the DNA. The table for this sample lists about 97,000 clones; about 85% of them were counted only once. Around 5% of the sample is held by the ten biggest clonotypes.

According to the germline V gene, CDR1 reads SNHLY and CDR2 reads FYNNEI. The germline ends are 11 bases apart after V is trimmed by 4 bases and J by 6 bases. Spanning cysteine to phenylalanine, the CDR3 consists of 13 amino acids. Only the CDR3 portion is preserved as DNA: 39 bases, with reading frame beginning at the first base. What the research found in general, with its limitations: Because no day 14 peak-response samples were available, repertoires were characterized only after the peak T cell response. In the small 56-69-year group, the increase in depth fell short of significance, most likely because of low power. A significant rise in spike-specific TCR breadth and depth was observed after two AZD1222 doses relative to day 0 and relative to MenACWY recipients. The whole spike protein was spanned by vaccine-associated CD4 TCRs, and dominant responses were seen in regions 160-218 and 743-854. Participants were mostly white British, with more females than males. The authors suggested clonal diversity may have been underestimated. Epitopes outside the regions mutated in the B.1.351 and B.1.1.7 variants were reportedly recognized by nearly half of the unique spike-specific TCRs. Conclusions about previously exposed vaccinees are limited because only six or seven AZD1222 recipients were SARS-CoV-2 seropositive at baseline.

The time point tag for this specimen amounts to: baseline before first vaccination. Vaccinee samples were obtained from the UK trials COV001 and COV002, which included a single-blind randomized controlled phase 2/3 trial of AZD1222 (ChAdOx1 nCoV-19) in healthy adults. Trial participant PBMC samples were collected at day 0 and day 28 after the second dose for TCRbeta chain sequencing. With respect to this clone: The specificity of this receptor is unknown. Base-call qualities are not available, and no considerably larger clone is one nucleotide away.

The rearrangement joined TRBV2 to TRBJ2-3, with the D gene too uncertain to name. The TCR sequence derives from an adult in good health. The sequences come from peripheral blood, collected on day 0 of AZD1222 vaccination. The DNA is TGTGCCAGCAGTGTGGTGGGGTTGGATACGCAGTATTTT. Translated, this is CASSVVGLDTQYF.